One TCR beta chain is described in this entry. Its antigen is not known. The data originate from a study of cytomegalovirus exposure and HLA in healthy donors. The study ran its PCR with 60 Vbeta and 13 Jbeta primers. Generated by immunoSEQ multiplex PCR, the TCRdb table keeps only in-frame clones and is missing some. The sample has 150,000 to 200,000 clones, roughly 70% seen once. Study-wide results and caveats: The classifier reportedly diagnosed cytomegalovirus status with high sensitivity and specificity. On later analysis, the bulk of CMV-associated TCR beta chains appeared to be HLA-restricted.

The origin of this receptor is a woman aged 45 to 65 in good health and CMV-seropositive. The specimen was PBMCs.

CDR3 DNA: TGTGCCAGCAGCTTACAGACAGGGGACTACGAGCAGTACTTC. Protein: CASSLQTGDYEQYF. This sequence joins TRBV7-9 and TRBJ2-7; TRBD1 aligns across 8 bases. Germline lookup yields CDR1 SEHNR and CDR2 FQNEAQ (reference sequence). With 2 bases clipped from V and 3 bases from J, the junction kept 3 bases outside the gene matches. The CDR3 has 14 residues.